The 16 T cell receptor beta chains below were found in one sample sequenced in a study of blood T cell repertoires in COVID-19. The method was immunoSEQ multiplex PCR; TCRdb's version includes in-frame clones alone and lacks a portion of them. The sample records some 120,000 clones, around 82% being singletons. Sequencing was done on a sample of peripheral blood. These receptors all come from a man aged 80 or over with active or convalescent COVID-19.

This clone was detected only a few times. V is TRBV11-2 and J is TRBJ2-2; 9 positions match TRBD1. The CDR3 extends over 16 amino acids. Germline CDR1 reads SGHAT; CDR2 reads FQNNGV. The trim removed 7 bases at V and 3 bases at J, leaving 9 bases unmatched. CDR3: CASTAQTGGDTGELFF. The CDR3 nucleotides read TGTGCCAGCACCGCCCAGACAGGGGGAGACACCGGGGAGCTGTTTTTT.

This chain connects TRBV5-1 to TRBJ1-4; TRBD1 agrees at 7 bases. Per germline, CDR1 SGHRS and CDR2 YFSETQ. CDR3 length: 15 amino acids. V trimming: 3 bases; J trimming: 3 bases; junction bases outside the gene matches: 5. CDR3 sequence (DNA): TGCGCCAGCAGCTCCTGGACAGGCCCTAATGAAAAACTGTTTTTT. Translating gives CASSSWTGPNEKLFF.

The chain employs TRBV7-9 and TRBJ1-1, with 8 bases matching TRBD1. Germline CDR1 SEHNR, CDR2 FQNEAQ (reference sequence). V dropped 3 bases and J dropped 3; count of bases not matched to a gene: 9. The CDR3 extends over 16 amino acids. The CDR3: CASSFPRTGKDTEAFF. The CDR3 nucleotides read TGTGCCAGCAGCTTTCCTAGGACAGGGAAGGACACTGAAGCTTTCTTT.

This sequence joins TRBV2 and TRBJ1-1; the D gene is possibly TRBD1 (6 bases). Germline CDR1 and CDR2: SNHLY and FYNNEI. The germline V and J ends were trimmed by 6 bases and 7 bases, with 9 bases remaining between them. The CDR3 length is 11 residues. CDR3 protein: CASRTGIEAFF. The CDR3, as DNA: TGTGCCAGCAGAACAGGGATTGAAGCTTTCTTT. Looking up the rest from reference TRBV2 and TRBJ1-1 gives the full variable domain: EPEVTQTPSHQVTQMGQEVILRCVPISNHLYFYWYRQILGQKVEFLVSFYNNEISEKSEIFDDQFSVERPDGSNFTLKIRSTKLEDSAMYFCASRTGIEAFFGQGTRLTVV.

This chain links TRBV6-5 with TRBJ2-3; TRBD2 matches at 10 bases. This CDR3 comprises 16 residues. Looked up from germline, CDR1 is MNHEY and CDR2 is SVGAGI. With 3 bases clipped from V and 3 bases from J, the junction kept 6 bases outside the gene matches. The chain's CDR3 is CASSYIERGGTDTQYF. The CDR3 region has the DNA TGTGCCAGCAGTTATATTGAGCGGGGGGGGACAGATACGCAGTATTTT.

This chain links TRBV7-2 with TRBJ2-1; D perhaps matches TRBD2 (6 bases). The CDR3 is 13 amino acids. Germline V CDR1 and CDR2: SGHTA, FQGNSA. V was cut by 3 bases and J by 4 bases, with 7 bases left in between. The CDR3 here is CASSLGLYNEQFF. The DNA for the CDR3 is TGTGCCAGCAGCTTGGGACTGTACAATGAGCAGTTCTTC.

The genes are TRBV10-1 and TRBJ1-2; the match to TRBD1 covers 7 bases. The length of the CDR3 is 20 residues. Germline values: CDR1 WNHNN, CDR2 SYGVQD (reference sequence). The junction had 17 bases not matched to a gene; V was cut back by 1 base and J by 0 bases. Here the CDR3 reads CASSEFGWGTADQANYGYTF. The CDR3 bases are TGCGCCAGCAGTGAGTTTGGATGGGGGACAGCTGATCAAGCTAACTATGGCTACACCTTC.

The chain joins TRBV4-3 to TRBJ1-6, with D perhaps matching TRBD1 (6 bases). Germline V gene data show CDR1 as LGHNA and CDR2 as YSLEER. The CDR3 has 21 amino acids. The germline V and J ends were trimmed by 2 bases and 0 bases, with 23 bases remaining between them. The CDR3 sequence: CASSQRLAGAGGSSYNSPLHF. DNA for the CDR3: TGCGCCAGCAGCCAAAGATTGGCAGGGGCGGGCGGGAGCTCCTATAATTCACCCCTCCACTTT.

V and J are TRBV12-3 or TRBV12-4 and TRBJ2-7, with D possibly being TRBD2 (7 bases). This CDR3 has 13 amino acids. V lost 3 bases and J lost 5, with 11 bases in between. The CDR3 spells CASSFSGGHEQYF. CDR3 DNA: TGTGCCAGCAGTTTTTCGGGGGGCCACGAGCAGTACTTC.

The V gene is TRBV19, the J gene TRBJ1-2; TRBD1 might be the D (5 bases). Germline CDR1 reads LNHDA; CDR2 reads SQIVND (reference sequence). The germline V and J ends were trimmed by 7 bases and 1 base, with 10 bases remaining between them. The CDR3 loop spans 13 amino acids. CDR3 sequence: CASTPTVNYGYTF. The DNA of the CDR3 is TGTGCCAGTACCCCGACAGTTAACTATGGCTACACCTTC.

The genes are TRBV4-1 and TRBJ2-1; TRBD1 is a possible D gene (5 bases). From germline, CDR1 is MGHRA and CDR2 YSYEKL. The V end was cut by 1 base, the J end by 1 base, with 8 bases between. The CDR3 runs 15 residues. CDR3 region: CASSQGRGSYNEQFF. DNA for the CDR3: TGCGCCAGCAGCCAAGGTAGGGGATCCTACAATGAGCAGTTCTTC.

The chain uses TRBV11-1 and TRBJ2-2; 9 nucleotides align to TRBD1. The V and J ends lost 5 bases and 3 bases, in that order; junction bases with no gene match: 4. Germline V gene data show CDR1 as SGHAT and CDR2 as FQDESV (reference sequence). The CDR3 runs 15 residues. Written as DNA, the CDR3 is TGTGCCAGCAGCCCCACAGGGGGCGACACCGGGGAGCTGTTTTTT. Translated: CASSPTGGDTGELFF. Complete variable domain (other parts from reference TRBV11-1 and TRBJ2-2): EAEVAQSPRYKITEKSQAVAFWCDPISGHATLYWYRQILGQGPELLVQFQDESVVDDSQLPKDRFSAERLKGVDSTLKIQPAELGDSAMYLCASSPTGGDTGELFFGEGSRLTVL.

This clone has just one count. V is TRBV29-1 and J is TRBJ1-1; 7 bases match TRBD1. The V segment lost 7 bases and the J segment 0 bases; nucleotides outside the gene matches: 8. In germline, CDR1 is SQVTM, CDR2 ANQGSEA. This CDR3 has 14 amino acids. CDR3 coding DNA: TGCAGCGCCAGACAGGGTACCATGAACACTGAAGCTTTCTTT. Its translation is CSARQGTMNTEAFF.

This CDR3 reads CASSPRGGYGYTF. The DNA of the CDR3 is TGTGCCAGCAGCCCCAGGGGTGGCTATGGCTACACCTTC. The rearrangement uses TRBV7-9 and TRBJ1-2, with D possibly TRBD1 on 6 matching bases. There are 13 residues in the CDR3. The V gene's germline CDR1 is SEHNR and CDR2 FQNEAQ (reference sequence). Deletions cut 5 bases from V and 4 bases from J, with 11 bases between.

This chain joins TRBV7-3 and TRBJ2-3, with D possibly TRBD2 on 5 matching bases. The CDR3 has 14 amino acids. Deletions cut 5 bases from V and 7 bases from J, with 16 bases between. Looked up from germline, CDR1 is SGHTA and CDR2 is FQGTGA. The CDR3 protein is CASSPTVRGYTQYF. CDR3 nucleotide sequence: TGTGCCAGCAGCCCAACCGTCCGGGGTTATACGCAGTATTTT. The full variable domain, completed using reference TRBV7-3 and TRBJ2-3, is GAGVSQTPSNKVTEKGKYVELRCDPISGHTALYWYRQSLGQGPEFLIYFQGTGAADDSGLPNDRFFAVRPEGSVSTLKIQRTERGDSAVYLCASSPTVRGYTQYFGPGTRLTVL.

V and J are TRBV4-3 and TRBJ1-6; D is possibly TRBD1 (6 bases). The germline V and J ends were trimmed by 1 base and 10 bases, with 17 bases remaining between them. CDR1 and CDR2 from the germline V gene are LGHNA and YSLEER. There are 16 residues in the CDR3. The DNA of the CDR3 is TGCGCCAGCAGCCAAGTCTGGGGACAAGAAGGGTCACCCCTCCACTTT. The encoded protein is CASSQVWGQEGSPLHF.